These T cell receptor beta chains were read from a single sample in a study of control samples from healthy donors and cancer patients. Profiled with immunoSEQ multiplex PCR; TCRdb holds only in-frame clones, not every one. This table holds 110,000 or so clones, approximately 90% found once. The sequencing input was blood. These receptors originate from a woman between 45 and 60 years old in good health. Each CDR3 is given with its conserved first and last residue.

v_gene: TRBV6-1; j_gene: TRBJ1-2; CDR3aa: CASSEGQGDYGYTF
v_gene: TRBV7-8; j_gene: TRBJ2-5; CDR3aa: CASSPPSRVEETQYF
v_gene: TRBV19; j_gene: TRBJ1-3; CDR3aa: CASSAGMASGNTIYF
v_gene: TRBV6-5; j_gene: TRBJ1-6; CDR3aa: CASSYLGYNSPLHF
v_gene: TRBV5-6; j_gene: TRBJ2-7; CDR3aa: CASSKDRVGYEQYF
v_gene: TRBV15; j_gene: TRBJ2-1; CDR3aa: CATSSHFGPEQFF
v_gene: TRBV6-1; j_gene: TRBJ1-2; CDR3aa: CASSDGWLGGYTF
v_gene: TRBV24-1; j_gene: TRBJ2-5; CDR3aa: CATSGNRGGETQYF
v_gene: TRBV5-1; j_gene: TRBJ2-3; CDR3aa: CATASRQGTDTQYF
v_gene: TRBV4-1; j_gene: TRBJ1-2; CDR3aa: CASSQEPRLRKDGYTF
v_gene: TRBV29-1; j_gene: TRBJ2-5; CDR3aa: CSVPRQGLRETQYF
v_gene: TRBV5-5; j_gene: TRBJ1-2; CDR3aa: CASSSITLLTGPNYGYTF
v_gene: TRBV30; j_gene: TRBJ1-2; CDR3aa: CAWSPGTAYGYTF
v_gene: TRBV7-9; j_gene: TRBJ2-2; CDR3aa: CASSLGPKDNTGELFF
v_gene: TRBV27; j_gene: TRBJ1-1; CDR3aa: CASSLFYRVTEAFF
v_gene: TRBV9; j_gene: TRBJ2-5; CDR3aa: CASSLRTRMGETQYF
v_gene: TRBV5-8; j_gene: TRBJ2-2; CDR3aa: CASSLGLAGVPAGELFF